This TCR beta chain is drawn from a study of beta chain features in type 1 diabetes. Background on the study: Comparable age, gender and cell yields were observed in patients relative to healthy donors.

This CDR3 contains 14 residues. Per the germline V gene, CDR1 is SNHLY and CDR2 is FYNNEI. Germline trimming cut 8 bases from V and 5 bases from J; bases unmatched to any gene: 8. The authors took one heparinised blood draw, averaging approximately 0.12 L, from each donor. The whole isolated RNA underwent reverse transcription, so sequencing captured expressed TCRB transcripts. Clones were sequenced by immunoSEQ multiplex PCR, and TCRdb holds only the in-frame ones, with some missing. The sample records over 700,000 clones, roughly 17% being singletons. Study results and caveats: Patients and controls would be equally affected if PCR favored shorter templates.

As to this clone: Its specificity is unknown.

What was sequenced was naive CD4+ T cells from blood. V is TRBV2 and J is TRBJ2-5; TRBD2 agrees at 10 bases. The sequence came from a woman younger than 30 in good health. In DNA form, the CDR3 reads TGTGCCAGCCGGACTAGCGGTTATGGGGAGACCCAGTACTTC. Residues: CASRTSGYGETQYF. Filled out from reference TRBV2 and TRBJ2-5, the complete variable domain reads EPEVTQTPSHQVTQMGQEVILRCVPISNHLYFYWYRQILGQKVEFLVSFYNNEISEKSEIFDDQFSVERPDGSNFTLKIRSTKLEDSAMYFCASRTSGYGETQYFGPGTRLLVL.